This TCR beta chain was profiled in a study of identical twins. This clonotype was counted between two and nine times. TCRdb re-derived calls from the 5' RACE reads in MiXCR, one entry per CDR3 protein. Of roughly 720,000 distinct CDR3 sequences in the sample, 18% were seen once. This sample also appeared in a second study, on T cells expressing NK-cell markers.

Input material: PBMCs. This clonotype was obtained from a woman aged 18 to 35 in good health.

CDR3 sequence reads: CASSPRLYGNEQFF. The CDR3 bases are TGTGCCAGCAGCCCCCGATTGTATGGCAATGAGCAGTTCTTC. This sequence joins TRBV7-9 and TRBJ2-1; D not certain. The V end was cut by 5 bases, the J end by 6 bases, with 14 bases between. Germline CDR1 reads SEHNR; CDR2 reads FQNEAQ (reference sequence). The CDR3 has 14 residues.